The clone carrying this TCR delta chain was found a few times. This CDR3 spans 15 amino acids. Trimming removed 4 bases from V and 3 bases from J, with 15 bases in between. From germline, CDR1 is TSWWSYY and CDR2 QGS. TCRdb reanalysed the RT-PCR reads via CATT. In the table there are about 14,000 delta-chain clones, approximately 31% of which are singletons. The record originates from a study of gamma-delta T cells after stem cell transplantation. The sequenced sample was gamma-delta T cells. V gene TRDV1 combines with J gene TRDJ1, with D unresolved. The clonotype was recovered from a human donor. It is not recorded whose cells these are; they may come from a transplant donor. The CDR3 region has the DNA TGTGCTCTTGGGGGAATTACGAGACGGCCCGATAAACTCATCTTT. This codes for CALGGITRRPDKLIF.